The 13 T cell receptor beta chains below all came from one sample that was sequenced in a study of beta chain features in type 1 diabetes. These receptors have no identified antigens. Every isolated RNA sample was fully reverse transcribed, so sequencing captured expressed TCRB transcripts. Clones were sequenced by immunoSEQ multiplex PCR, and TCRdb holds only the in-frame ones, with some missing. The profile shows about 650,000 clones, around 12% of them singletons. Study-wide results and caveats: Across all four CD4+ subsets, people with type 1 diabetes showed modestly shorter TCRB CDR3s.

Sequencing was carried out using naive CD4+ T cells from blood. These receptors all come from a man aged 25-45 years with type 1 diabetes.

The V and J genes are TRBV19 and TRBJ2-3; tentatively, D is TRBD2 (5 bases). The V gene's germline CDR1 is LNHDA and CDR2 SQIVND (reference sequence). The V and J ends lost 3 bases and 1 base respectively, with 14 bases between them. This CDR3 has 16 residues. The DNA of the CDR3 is TGTGCCAGTAGTATCTGGAGGCTCGGAGGCACAGATACGCAGTATTTT. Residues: CASSIWRLGGTDTQYF.

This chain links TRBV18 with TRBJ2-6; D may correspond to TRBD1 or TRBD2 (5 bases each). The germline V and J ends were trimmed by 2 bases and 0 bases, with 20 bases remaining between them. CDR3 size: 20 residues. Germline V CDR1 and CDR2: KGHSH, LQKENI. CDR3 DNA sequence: TGTGCCAGCTCACCAAGGGCCCGTAGGGGACCAATCTCTGGGGCCAACGTCCTGACTTTC. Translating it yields CASSPRARRGPISGANVLTF.

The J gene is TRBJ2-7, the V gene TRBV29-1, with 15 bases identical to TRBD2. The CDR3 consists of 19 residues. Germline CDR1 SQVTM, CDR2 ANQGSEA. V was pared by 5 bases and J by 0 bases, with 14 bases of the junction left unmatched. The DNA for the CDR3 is TGCAGCGTTTCAAGTCCGGGACTAGCGGGGGGCCCTCGCTCCTACGAGCAGTACTTC. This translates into CSVSSPGLAGGPRSYEQYF.

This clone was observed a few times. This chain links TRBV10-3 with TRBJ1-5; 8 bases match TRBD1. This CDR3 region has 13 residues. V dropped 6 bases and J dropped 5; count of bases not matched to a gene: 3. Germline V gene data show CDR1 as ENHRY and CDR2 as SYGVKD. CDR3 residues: CAIREDRDQPQHF. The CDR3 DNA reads TGTGCCATCAGGGAGGACAGGGATCAGCCCCAGCATTTT.

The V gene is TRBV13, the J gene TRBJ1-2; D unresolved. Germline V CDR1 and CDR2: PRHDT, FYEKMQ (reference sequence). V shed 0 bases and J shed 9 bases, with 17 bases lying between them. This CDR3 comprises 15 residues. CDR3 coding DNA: TGTGCCAGCAGCTTAGGAGCTACTCGATCCCAGAGCTACACCTTC. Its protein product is CASSLGATRSQSYTF.

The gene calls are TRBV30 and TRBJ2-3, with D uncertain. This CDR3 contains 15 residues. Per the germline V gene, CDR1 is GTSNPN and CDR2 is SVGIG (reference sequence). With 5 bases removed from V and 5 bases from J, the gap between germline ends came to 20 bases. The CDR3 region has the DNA TGTGCCTGGGTACGGGCCTCCGTACTGGAAGATACGCAGTATTTT. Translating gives CAWVRASVLEDTQYF.

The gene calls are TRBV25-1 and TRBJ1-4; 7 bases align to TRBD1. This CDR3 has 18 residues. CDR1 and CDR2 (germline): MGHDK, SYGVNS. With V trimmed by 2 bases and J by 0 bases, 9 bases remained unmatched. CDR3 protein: CASSEPIQGGTTNEKLFF. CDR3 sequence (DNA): TGTGCCAGCAGTGAACCCATCCAGGGGGGCACAACTAATGAAAAACTGTTTTTT. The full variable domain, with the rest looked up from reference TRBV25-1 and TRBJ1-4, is EADIYQTPRYLVIGTGKKITLECSQTMGHDKMYWYQQDPGMELHLIHYSYGVNSTEKGDLSSESTVSRIRTEHFPLTLESARPSHTSQYLCASSEPIQGGTTNEKLFFGSGTQLSVL.

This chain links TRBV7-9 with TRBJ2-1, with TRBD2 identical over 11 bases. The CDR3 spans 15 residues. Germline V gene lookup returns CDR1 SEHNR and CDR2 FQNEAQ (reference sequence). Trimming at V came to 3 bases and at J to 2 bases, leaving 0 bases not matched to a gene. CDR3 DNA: TGTGCCAGCAGCTTTAGCGGGGGGGCCTACAATGAGCAGTTCTTC. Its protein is CASSFSGGAYNEQFF.

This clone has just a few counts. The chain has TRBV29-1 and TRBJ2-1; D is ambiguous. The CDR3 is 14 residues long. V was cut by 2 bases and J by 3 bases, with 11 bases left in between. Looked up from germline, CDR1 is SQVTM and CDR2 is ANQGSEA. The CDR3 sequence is CSVEPGTFYNEQFF. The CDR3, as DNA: TGCAGCGTTGAACCGGGCACCTTCTACAATGAGCAGTTCTTC.

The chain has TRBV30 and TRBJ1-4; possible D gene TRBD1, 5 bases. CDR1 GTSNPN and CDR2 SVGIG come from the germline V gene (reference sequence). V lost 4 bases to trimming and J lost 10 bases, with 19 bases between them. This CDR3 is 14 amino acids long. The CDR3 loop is CAWTGRGFAGKLFF. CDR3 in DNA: TGTGCCTGGACGGGAAGGGGATTCGCTGGAAAACTGTTTTTT.

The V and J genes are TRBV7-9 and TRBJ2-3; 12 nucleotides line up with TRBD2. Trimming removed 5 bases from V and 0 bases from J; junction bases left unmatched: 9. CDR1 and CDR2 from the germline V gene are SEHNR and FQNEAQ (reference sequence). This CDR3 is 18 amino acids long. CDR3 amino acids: CASSPGASGGASTDTQYF. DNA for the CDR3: TGTGCCAGCAGCCCCGGTGCTAGCGGGGGGGCTAGCACAGATACGCAGTATTTT.

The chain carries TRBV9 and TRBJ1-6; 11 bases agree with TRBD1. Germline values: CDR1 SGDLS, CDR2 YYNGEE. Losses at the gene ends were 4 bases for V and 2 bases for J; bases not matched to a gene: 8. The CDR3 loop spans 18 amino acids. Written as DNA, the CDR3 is TGTGCCAGCAGCCGGGACAGGGGGAACGTAGCCTATAATTCACCCCTCCACTTT. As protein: CASSRDRGNVAYNSPLHF.

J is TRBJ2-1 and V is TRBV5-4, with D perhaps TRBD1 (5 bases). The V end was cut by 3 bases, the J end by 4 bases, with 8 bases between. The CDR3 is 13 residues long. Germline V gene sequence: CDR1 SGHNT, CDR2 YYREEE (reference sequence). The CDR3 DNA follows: TGTGCCAGCAGCTCCAGGGATTACAATGAGCAGTTCTTC. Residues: CASSSRDYNEQFF.